Below, one T cell receptor beta chain is given with its context. Seattle cases were enrolled at active infection and followed longitudinally. The sample comes from a study of blood T cell repertoires in COVID-19. Study-level background: Italy, Spain and the United States were the sources of the convalescent and acute COVID-19 samples. In each case, the material was cDNA or gDNA derived from T cells, B-cell-depleted T cells, or PBMCs.

Authors' data handling: Estimates of nucleated cell counts were drawn from the amplification of reference gene primers. Sequencing used immunoSEQ multiplex PCR; TCRdb keeps in-frame clones, though not all of them. V, J and clone size were drawn from that table, and D and trimming were deduced from the DNA. Of a few hundred thousand clones detected, less than 90% appear once; the ten largest clones hold roughly a tenth. The TCR was taken from a woman aged 80 or older with COVID-19, enrolled during active disease. Sequencing input: peripheral blood.

The DNA for the CDR3 is TGTGCCAGCTCACCAGGAAACAGGGACTATGGCTACACCTTC. It yields the protein CASSPGNRDYGYTF. V is TRBV18 and J is TRBJ1-2; weak D call: TRBD1 (6 bases). The CDR3 runs 14 residues. Trimming removed 2 bases from V and 3 bases from J, with 10 bases in between. Germline V gives CDR1 KGHSH, CDR2 LQKENI. The full variable domain, with the rest looked up from reference TRBV18 and TRBJ1-2, is NAGVMQNPRHLVRRRGQEARLRCSPMKGHSHVYWYRQLPEEGLKFMVYLQKENIIDESGMPKERFSAEFPKEGPSILRIQQVVRGDSAAYFCASSPGNRDYGYTFGSGTRLTVV.